This T cell receptor (beta chain) was captured in a study of early T cells in non-severe SARS-CoV-2 infection. TCRdb passed the 5' RACE reads through MiXCR, listing each CDR3 protein once. The sample lists 55,000 or so distinct CDR3 sequences, more than 9% seen once, with roughly a tenth in the top ten. CDR3 length: 14 residues. The ends were cut back, 0 bases at V and 5 bases at J, with 14 bases in the middle. Germline V lookup: CDR1 GTSNPN, CDR2 SVGIG (reference sequence). Sequenced sample: whole blood. The clonotype was recovered from an adult who was a healthcare worker with PCR-confirmed SARS-CoV-2 infection or an uninfected control (not recorded which). This chain uses TRBV30 with TRBJ2-7; TRBD2 might be the D (5 bases). The chain's CDR3 is CAWSVFGEPNEQYF. As DNA, the CDR3 is TGTGCCTGGAGTGTATTCGGGGAACCCAACGAGCAGTACTTC.